These 25 T cell receptor beta chains originate from one sample sequenced in a study of blood T cell repertoires in COVID-19. Sequenced by immunoSEQ multiplex PCR; TCRdb stores in-frame clones only, minus some. This sample yields 94,000 or so clones, of which around 89% are seen a single time; around 4.7% belongs to the top ten. The sequencing input was peripheral blood. Every receptor here comes from a woman aged 80 or over with active COVID-19.

The genes are TRBV7-9 and TRBJ2-7; 12 nucleotides match TRBD2. Germline-derived CDR1 and CDR2 are SEHNR and FQNEAQ (reference sequence). The CDR3 runs 14 residues. With V trimmed by 5 bases and J by 3 bases, 2 bases remained unmatched. The CDR3 nucleotides read TGTGCCAGCAGCAAGGGACTAGCGGGCTACGAGCAGTACTTC. This gives the protein CASSKGLAGYEQYF. The complete variable domain, with remaining parts taken from reference TRBV7-9 and TRBJ2-7, reads DTGVSQNPRHKITKRGQNVTFRCDPISEHNRLYWYRQTLGQGPEFLTYFQNEAQLEKSRLLSDRFSAERPKGSFSTLEIQRTEQGDSAMYLCASSKGLAGYEQYFGPGTRLTVT.

CDR3: CASGLVGAGHNEQFF. The CDR3, as DNA: TGTGCTAGTGGTTTGGTAGGGGCGGGGCACAATGAGCAGTTCTTC. V is TRBV12-5 and J is TRBJ2-1; tentatively, D is TRBD2 (6 bases). CDR1 and CDR2 (germline): LGHNT, FRNRAP. V was shortened by 0 bases and J by 5 bases, with 11 bases between the two germline ends. This CDR3 contains 15 residues. Using reference TRBV12-5 and TRBJ2-1 for the parts outside the CDR3, the full variable domain is DARVTQTPRHKVTEMGQEVTMRCQPILGHNTVFWYRQTMMQGLELLAYFRNRAPLDDSGMPKDRFSAEMPDATLATLKIQPSEPRDSAVYFCASGLVGAGHNEQFFGPGTRLTVL.

This chain uses TRBV5-1 with TRBJ2-3; TRBD2 agrees at 7 bases. CDR3 length equals 14 residues. Trimming cost V 7 bases and J 2 bases; bases outside gene matches: 7. The germline V gene has CDR1 SGHRS and CDR2 YFSETQ. The CDR3 DNA follows: TGCGCCAGCCTCCCGGGGGGTTCCACAGATACGCAGTATTTT. Translated: CASLPGGSTDTQYF.

This chain joins TRBV27 and TRBJ1-5; possible D gene TRBD1, 5 bases. The CDR3 covers 15 residues. V lost 4 bases, J lost 5 bases, and 15 bases lay in between. Germline CDR1 reads MNHEY; CDR2 reads SMNVEV (reference sequence). For the CDR3, the DNA is TGTGCCAGCAGTTCGCGGCAGGGCGCCGATCAGCCCCAGCATTTT. Translation: CASSSRQGADQPQHF.

The chain couples TRBV14 to TRBJ2-5, with a tentative D call TRBD2 (6 bases). The CDR3 is 15 amino acids. V dropped 1 base and J dropped 7 bases, with 16 bases sitting between them. The germline V gene encodes CDR1 SGHDN and CDR2 FVKESK. The CDR3 DNA reads TGTGCCAGCAGCCAAGTGCCGATGGCGGGATGGACCCAGTACTTC. Protein sequence: CASSQVPMAGWTQYF. Full variable domain (outside the CDR3, taken from reference TRBV14 and TRBJ2-5): EAGVTQFPSHSVIEKGQTVTLRCDPISGHDNLYWYRRVMGKEIKFLLHFVKESKQDESGMPNNRFLAERTGGTYSTLKVQPAELEDSGVYFCASSQVPMAGWTQYFGPGTRLLVL.

The CDR3 bases are TGTGCCAGTAGGTCCGTTCTTTCCTACGAGCAGTACTTC. This gives the protein CASRSVLSYEQYF. The rearrangement links TRBV19 to TRBJ2-7; no reliable D call. Per the germline V gene, CDR1 is LNHDA and CDR2 is SQIVND (reference sequence). The V gene lost 6 bases and the J gene lost 1 base, with 10 bases spanning the gap. The CDR3 contains 13 residues.

The V gene is TRBV6-9, the J gene TRBJ2-1; 9 bases line up with TRBD2. Germline assignment: CDR1 MNHGY and CDR2 SVAAGI. The CDR3 loop spans 13 amino acids. Trimming removed 8 bases from V and 6 bases from J; junction bases left unmatched: 5. Here the CDR3 reads CASSRGRANEQFF. The CDR3 nucleotides are TGTGCCAGCTCGCGCGGGAGGGCCAATGAGCAGTTCTTC.

This sequence joins TRBV30 and TRBJ2-3, with TRBD2 matching 8 bases. CDR1 is GTSNPN, CDR2 SVGIG, per germline (reference sequence). The CDR3 is 14 residues long. V gave up 3 bases and J gave up 3 bases; unmatched junction bases: 5. The CDR3 DNA reads as TGTGCCTGGAGCCGGGGGACTAGGACAGATACGCAGTATTTT. Its protein is CAWSRGTRTDTQYF.

The J gene is TRBJ2-7, the V gene TRBV6-5; D uncertain. Per the germline V gene, CDR1 is MNHEY and CDR2 is SVGAGI. V was clipped by 6 bases and J by 6 bases, with 9 bases between them. The CDR3 runs to 11 residues. CDR3 in DNA: TGTGCCAGCAGATCTGGGCTCGAGCAGTACTTC. Amino acids: CASRSGLEQYF.

The chain links TRBV7-2 to TRBJ2-3; D perhaps matches TRBD1 (5 bases). The V end was cut by 5 bases, the J end by 4 bases, with 16 bases between. The CDR3 runs to 15 residues. The germline gives CDR1 SGHTA, CDR2 FQGNSA. The CDR3 DNA sequence: TGTGCCAGCAGCCTCAGGACAACAGGCCCAGATACGCAGTATTTT. Translating gives CASSLRTTGPDTQYF. Supplemented by reference TRBV7-2 and TRBJ2-3, the full variable domain reads GAGVSQSPSNKVTEKGKDVELRCDPISGHTALYWYRQSLGQGLEFLIYFQGNSAPDKSGLPSDRFSAERTGGSVSTLTIQRTQQEDSAVYLCASSLRTTGPDTQYFGPGTRLTVL.

The chain employs TRBV5-4 and TRBJ2-1, with TRBD2 matching over 10 bases. The CDR3 runs to 15 residues. Germline V gene lookup returns CDR1 SGHNT and CDR2 YYREEE (reference sequence). The V and J ends lost 0 bases and 3 bases, in that order; junction bases with no gene match: 0. DNA of the CDR3: TGTGCCAGCAGCTTGGGACTAGCGGGCTACAATGAGCAGTTCTTC. Translation gives CASSLGLAGYNEQFF.

This clone was recorded once. This chain uses TRBV15 with TRBJ1-3; 7 bases map to TRBD1. Germline V gene lookup returns CDR1 LNHNV and CDR2 YYDKDF (reference sequence). Losses at the gene ends were 6 bases for V and 1 base for J; bases not matched to a gene: 3. The CDR3 totals 14 residues. Here the CDR3 DNA reads TGTGCCACCAGAAGACAGGGTTCTGGAAACACCATATATTTT. Its protein product is CATRRQGSGNTIYF.

The V call is TRBV6-5, the J call TRBJ2-7; D possibly corresponds to TRBD2 (5 bases). Trimming left V 0 bases short and J 2 bases short, with 14 bases between. Germline V gene data show CDR1 as MNHEY and CDR2 as SVGAGI. This CDR3 comprises 16 residues. The CDR3 DNA is TGTGCCAGCAGTTACTCGAAACGGGGTTGGGCCTACGAGCAGTACTTC. Encoded protein: CASSYSKRGWAYEQYF.

This clone was seen a single time. The V call is TRBV7-2, the J call TRBJ2-7; weak D call: TRBD2 (6 bases). This CDR3 is built from 14 residues. Deletions cut 1 base from V and 7 bases from J, with 14 bases between. Germline values: CDR1 SGHTA, CDR2 FQGNSA. The CDR3 sequence: CASSLVPGVGEQYF. CDR3 DNA sequence: TGTGCCAGCAGCTTAGTACCGGGGGTAGGTGAGCAGTACTTC.

This chain connects TRBV5-6 to TRBJ2-3, with TRBD2 matching over 8 bases. Germline values: CDR1 SGHDT, CDR2 YYEEEE. This CDR3 is built from 15 residues. Unmatched junction bases numbered 4, after V lost 1 base and J lost 3 bases. The CDR3 DNA reads TGTGCCAGCAGCTTGACTAGCGGTCAAACAGATACGCAGTATTTT. Translating it yields CASSLTSGQTDTQYF.

The rearrangement joins TRBV9 to TRBJ2-1, with a tentative D call TRBD2 (6 bases). The ends were cut back, 2 bases at V and 4 bases at J, with 7 bases in the middle. The germline CDR1 and CDR2 sequences are SGDLS and YYNGEE. The CDR3 has 13 amino acids. CDR3 sequence reads: CASSVAGYNEQFF. In DNA, the CDR3 is TGTGCCAGCAGCGTCGCGGGGTACAATGAGCAGTTCTTC.

The chain links TRBV28 to TRBJ2-2, with no clear D. This CDR3 region has 12 residues. V was clipped by 6 bases and J by 7 bases, with 9 bases between them. From germline, CDR1 is MDHEN and CDR2 SYDVKM. This CDR3 reads CASSRLGGELFF. As DNA, the CDR3 is TGTGCCAGCAGCCGCCTAGGCGGGGAGCTGTTTTTT.

This rearrangement joins TRBV12-3 or TRBV12-4 to TRBJ1-5; TRBD1 might be the D (5 bases). The CDR3 sequence is 13 residues long. Trimming shortened V by 6 bases and J by 12 bases, and 18 bases separated the two germline ends. As DNA, the CDR3 is TGTGCCAGCAGCTTGAATACCGGGACTTACCAGCATTTT. This gives the protein CASSLNTGTYQHF.

The genes are TRBV6-2 or TRBV6-3 and TRBJ2-7, with a weak D call TRBD2 (6 bases). CDR1 is MNHEY, CDR2 SVGEGT, per germline. The V gene lost 5 bases and the J gene lost 1 base, with 21 bases spanning the gap. The CDR3 is 17 amino acids. For the CDR3, the DNA is TGTGCCAGCAGTCTATTTCCCGGGAGCTCCGCGTCCTACGAGCAGTACTTC. Its protein product is CASSLFPGSSASYEQYF.

In DNA form, the CDR3 reads TGTGCCAGCTCAAGCGTTGAGCAATATGGCTACACCTTC. As protein: CASSSVEQYGYTF. V and J are TRBV18 and TRBJ1-2; D gene unclear. In germline, CDR1 is KGHSH, CDR2 LQKENI. The CDR3 is made up of 13 amino acids. V was clipped by 5 bases and J by 5 bases, with 12 bases between them.

V is TRBV11-3 and J is TRBJ2-5, with D uncertain. Germline V gene lookup returns CDR1 SGHNT and CDR2 YENEEA. The CDR3 is made up of 14 amino acids. V was trimmed by 1 base and J by 1 base, leaving 7 bases between them. The CDR3, as DNA: TGTGCCAGCAGCTTAGGGGCAGGCCAAGAGACCCAGTACTTC. Translating it yields CASSLGAGQETQYF.

This sequence joins TRBV4-1 and TRBJ2-1; 11 bases map to TRBD1. The CDR3 covers 16 residues. Germline trimming cut 1 base from V and 8 bases from J; bases unmatched to any gene: 7. Germline V lookup: CDR1 MGHRA, CDR2 YSYEKL. The CDR3, as DNA: TGCGCCAGCAGCCAAGTTGGGACAGGGGGTTGGGATGAGCAGTTCTTC. It encodes CASSQVGTGGWDEQFF.

J is TRBJ2-3 and V is TRBV29-1, with 8 bases that match TRBD1. The length of the CDR3 is 14 residues. The germline V gene encodes CDR1 SQVTM and CDR2 ANQGSEA. Unmatched junction bases numbered 8, after V lost 4 bases and J lost 5 bases. The CDR3 loop is CSVVIQGAKDTQYF. CDR3 in DNA: TGCAGCGTTGTCATCCAGGGGGCGAAAGATACGCAGTATTTT.

This clone came up a few times. The chain is built from TRBV7-9 and TRBJ2-7, with 11 bases identical to TRBD1. V was clipped by 5 bases and J by 5 bases; unmatched bases: 8. The CDR3 is made up of 15 amino acids. Germline lookup yields CDR1 SEHNR and CDR2 FQNEAQ (reference sequence). The CDR3 bases are TGTGCCAGCAGCCTGGCGGGACAGGGGGTCAACGAGCAGTACTTC. The encoded protein is CASSLAGQGVNEQYF.

The chain combines TRBV5-1 with TRBJ2-5; possibly TRBD2 for D (7 bases). V was cut by 4 bases and J by 5 bases, with 15 bases left in between. The germline V gene has CDR1 SGHRS and CDR2 YFSETQ. The CDR3 contains 14 residues. The CDR3: CASSQFRGGETQYF. CDR3 bases: TGCGCCAGCAGCCAGTTCAGGGGAGGGGAGACCCAGTACTTC.